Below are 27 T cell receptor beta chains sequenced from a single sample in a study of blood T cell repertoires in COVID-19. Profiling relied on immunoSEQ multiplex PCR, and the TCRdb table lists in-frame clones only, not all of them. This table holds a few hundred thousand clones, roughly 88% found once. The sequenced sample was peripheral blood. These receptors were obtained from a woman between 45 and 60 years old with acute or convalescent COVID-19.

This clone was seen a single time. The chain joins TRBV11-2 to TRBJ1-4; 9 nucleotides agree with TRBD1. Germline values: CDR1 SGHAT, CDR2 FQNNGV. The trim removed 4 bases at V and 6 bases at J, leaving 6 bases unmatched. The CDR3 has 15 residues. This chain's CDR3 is CASSSPRQGDEKLFF. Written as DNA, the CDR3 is TGTGCCAGCAGCTCCCCCAGACAGGGGGATGAAAAACTGTTTTTT.

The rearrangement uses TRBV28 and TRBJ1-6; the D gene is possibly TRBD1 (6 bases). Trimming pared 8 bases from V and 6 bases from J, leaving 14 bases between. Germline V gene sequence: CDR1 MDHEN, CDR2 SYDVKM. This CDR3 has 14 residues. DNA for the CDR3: TGTGCCAGCGGATGGGGGGGCGGTAATTCACCCCTCCACTTT. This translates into CASGWGGGNSPLHF.

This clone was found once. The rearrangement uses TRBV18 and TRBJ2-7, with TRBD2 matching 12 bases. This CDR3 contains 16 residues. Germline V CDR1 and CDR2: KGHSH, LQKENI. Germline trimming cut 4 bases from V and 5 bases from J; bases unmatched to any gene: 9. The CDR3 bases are TGTGCCAGCTCACTCCTAGGACTAGCGGGAACTAACGAGCAGTACTTC. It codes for CASSLLGLAGTNEQYF. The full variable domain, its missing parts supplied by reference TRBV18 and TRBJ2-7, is NAGVMQNPRHLVRRRGQEARLRCSPMKGHSHVYWYRQLPEEGLKFMVYLQKENIIDESGMPKERFSAEFPKEGPSILRIQQVVRGDSAAYFCASSLLGLAGTNEQYFGPGTRLTVT.

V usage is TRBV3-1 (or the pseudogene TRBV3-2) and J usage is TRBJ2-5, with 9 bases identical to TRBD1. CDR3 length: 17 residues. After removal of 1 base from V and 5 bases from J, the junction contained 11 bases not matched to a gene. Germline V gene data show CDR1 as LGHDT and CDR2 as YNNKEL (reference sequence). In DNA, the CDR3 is TGTGCCAGCAGCCAAGGGGATTTAACAGGGGGCGGCGAGACCCAGTACTTC. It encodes CASSQGDLTGGGETQYF.

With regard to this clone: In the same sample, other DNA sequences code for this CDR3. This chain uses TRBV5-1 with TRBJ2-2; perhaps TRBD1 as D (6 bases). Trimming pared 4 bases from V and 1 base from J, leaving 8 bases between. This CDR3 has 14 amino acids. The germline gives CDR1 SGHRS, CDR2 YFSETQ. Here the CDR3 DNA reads TGCGCCAGCAGCCCACAGGGGAACACCGGGGAGCTGTTTTTT. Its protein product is CASSPQGNTGELFF.

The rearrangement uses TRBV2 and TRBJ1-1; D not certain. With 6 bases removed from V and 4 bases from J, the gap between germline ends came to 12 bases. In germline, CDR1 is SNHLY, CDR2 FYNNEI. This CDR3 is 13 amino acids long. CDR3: CASSRGWATEAFF. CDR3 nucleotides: TGTGCCAGCAGCCGAGGGTGGGCCACTGAAGCTTTCTTT. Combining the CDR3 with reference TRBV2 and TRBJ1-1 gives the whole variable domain EPEVTQTPSHQVTQMGQEVILRCVPISNHLYFYWYRQILGQKVEFLVSFYNNEISEKSEIFDDQFSVERPDGSNFTLKIRSTKLEDSAMYFCASSRGWATEAFFGQGTRLTVV.

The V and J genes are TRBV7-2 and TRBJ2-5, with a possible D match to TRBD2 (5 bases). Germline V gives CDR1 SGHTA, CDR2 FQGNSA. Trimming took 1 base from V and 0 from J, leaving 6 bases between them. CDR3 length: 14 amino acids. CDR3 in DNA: TGTGCCAGCAGCTTAGGGGAGTACCAAGAGACCCAGTACTTC. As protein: CASSLGEYQETQYF.

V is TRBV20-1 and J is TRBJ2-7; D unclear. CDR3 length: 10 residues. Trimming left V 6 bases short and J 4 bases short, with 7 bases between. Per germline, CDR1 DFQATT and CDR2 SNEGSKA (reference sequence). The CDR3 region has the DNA TGCAGTGCCGCGGTATACGAGCAGTACTTC. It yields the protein CSAAVYEQYF.

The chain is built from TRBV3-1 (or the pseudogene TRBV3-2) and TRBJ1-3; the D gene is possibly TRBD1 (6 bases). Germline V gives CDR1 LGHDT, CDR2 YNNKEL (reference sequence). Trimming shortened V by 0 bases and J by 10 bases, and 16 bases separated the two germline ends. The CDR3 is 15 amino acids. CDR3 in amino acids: CASSQDVRDKGTIYF. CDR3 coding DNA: TGTGCCAGCAGCCAAGATGTACGGGACAAAGGTACCATATATTTT.

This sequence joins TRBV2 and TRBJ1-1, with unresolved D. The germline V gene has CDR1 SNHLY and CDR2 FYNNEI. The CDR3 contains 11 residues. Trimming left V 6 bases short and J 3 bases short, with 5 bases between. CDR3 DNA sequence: TGTGCCAGCAGCCTCTACACTGAAGCTTTCTTT. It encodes CASSLYTEAFF.

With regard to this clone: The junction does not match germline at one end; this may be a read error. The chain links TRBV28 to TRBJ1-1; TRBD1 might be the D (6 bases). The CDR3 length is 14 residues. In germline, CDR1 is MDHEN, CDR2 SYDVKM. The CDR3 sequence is CAGSTQTGNTEAFF. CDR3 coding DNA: TGTGCCGGCAGTACGCAGACAGGGAACACTGAAGCTTTCTTT.

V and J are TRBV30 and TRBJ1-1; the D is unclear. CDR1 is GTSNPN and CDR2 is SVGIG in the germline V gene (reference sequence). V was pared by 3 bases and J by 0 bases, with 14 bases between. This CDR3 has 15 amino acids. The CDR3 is CAWSLLGLMNTEAFF. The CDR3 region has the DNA TGTGCCTGGAGCCTTCTTGGGCTTATGAACACTGAAGCTTTCTTT.

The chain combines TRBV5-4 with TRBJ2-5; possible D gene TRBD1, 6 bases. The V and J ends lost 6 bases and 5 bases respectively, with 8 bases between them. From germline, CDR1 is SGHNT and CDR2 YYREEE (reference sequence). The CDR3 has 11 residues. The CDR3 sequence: CASNRGETQYF. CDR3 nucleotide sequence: TGTGCCAGCAATAGGGGGGAGACCCAGTACTTC.

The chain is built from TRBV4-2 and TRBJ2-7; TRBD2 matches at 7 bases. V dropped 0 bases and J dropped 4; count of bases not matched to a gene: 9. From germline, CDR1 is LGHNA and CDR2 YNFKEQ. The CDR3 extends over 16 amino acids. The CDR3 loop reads CASSQDLVGGFYEQYF. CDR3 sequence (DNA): TGTGCCAGCAGCCAAGATCTAGTCGGGGGGTTTTACGAGCAGTACTTC.

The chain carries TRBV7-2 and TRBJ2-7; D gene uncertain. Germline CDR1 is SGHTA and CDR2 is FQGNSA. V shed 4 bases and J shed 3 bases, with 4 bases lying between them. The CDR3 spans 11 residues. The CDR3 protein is CASSSYYEQYF. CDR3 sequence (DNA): TGTGCCAGCAGCTCCTACTACGAGCAGTACTTC.

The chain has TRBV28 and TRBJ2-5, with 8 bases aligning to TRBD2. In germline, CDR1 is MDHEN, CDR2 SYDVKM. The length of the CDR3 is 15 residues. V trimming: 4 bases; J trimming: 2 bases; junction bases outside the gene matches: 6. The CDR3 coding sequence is TGTGCCAGCAGTTCCCCGGGGGGGCGGCAAGAGACCCAGTACTTC. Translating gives CASSSPGGRQETQYF.

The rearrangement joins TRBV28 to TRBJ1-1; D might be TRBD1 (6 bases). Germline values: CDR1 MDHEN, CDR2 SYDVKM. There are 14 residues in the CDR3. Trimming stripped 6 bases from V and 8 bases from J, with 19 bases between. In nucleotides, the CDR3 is TGTGCCAGCAGCGCTCCGGGACAAGCTATCGAAGCTTTCTTT. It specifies CASSAPGQAIEAFF.

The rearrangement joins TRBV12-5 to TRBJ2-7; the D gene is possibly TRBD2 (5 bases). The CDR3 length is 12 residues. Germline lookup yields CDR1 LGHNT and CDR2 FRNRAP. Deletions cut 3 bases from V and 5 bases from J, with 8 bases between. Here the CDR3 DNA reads TGTGCTAGTGGTTTTAGGCGGGACGAGCAGTACTTC. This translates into CASGFRRDEQYF.

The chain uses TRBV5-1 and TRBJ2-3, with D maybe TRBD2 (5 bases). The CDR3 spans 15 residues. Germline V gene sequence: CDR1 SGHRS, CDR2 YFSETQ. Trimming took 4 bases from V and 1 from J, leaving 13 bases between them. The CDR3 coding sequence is TGCGCCAGCAGCCATGGCTCTAGCCGCACAGATACGCAGTATTTT. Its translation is CASSHGSSRTDTQYF.

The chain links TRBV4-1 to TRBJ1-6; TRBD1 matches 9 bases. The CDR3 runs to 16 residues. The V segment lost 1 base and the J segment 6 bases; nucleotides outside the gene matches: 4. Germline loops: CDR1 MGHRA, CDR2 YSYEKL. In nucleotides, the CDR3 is TGCGCCAGCAGCCAAGTTCAGGGACAGGGTAATTCACCCCTCCACTTT. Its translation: CASSQVQGQGNSPLHF.

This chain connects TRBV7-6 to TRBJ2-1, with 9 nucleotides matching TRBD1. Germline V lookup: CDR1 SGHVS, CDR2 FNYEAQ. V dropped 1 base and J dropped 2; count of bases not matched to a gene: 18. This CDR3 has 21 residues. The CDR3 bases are TGTGCCAGCAGCTTAGGACTAGGTGGACAGGGGAGCTCGACCCCCTACAATGAGCAGTTCTTC. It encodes CASSLGLGGQGSSTPYNEQFF.

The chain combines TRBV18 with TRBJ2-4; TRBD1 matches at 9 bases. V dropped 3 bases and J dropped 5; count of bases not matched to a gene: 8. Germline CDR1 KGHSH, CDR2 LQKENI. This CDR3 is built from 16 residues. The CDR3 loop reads CASSPLTGQGENIQYF. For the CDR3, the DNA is TGTGCCAGCTCACCCCTAACGGGACAGGGCGAAAACATTCAGTACTTC.

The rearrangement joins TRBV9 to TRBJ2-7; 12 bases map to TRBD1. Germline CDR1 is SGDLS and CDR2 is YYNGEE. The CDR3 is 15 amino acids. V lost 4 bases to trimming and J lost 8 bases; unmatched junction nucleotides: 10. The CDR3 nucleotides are TGTGCCAGCAGCAACCAACCGGGACAGGGGGCTAAGCAGTACTTC. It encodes CASSNQPGQGAKQYF.

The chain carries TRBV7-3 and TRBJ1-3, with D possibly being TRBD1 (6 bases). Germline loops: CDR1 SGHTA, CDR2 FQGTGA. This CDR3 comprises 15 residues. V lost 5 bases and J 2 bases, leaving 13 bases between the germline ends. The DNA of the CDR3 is TGTGCCAGCAGCGAACAGGGACCCCCTGGAAACACCATATATTTT. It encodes CASSEQGPPGNTIYF.

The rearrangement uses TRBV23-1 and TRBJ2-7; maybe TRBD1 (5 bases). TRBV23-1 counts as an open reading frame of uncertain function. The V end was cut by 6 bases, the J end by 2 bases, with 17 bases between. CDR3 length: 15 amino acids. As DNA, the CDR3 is TGCGCCAGCAGCCCGATTACAGGTTCAGCCTACGAGCAGTACTTC. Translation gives CASSPITGSAYEQYF.

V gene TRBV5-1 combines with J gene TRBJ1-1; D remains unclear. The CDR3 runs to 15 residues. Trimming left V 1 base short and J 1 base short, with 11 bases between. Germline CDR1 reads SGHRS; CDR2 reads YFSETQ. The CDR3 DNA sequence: TGCGCCAGCAGCTTGAGGAGGGATGGGAACACTGAAGCTTTCTTT. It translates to CASSLRRDGNTEAFF.

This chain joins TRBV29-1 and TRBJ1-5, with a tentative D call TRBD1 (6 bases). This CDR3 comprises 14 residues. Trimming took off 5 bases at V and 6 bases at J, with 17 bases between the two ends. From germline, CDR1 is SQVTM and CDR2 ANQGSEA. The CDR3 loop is CSVIGGALGQPQHF. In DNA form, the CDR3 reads TGCAGCGTTATTGGGGGGGCTCTGGGTCAGCCCCAGCATTTT.